This T cell receptor beta chain is from a study of T cells in women clearing cervical HPV infection. Study-level background: Blood came at first lesion visit for cases, post-clearance for controls.

Method: immunoSEQ multiplex PCR; TCRdb's copy keeps in-frame clones and lacks some. The sample holds tens of thousands of clones. As for this clone: The read gets to within 3 residues of the CDR3 end, and the germline J gene fills in the rest.

After removal of 4 bases from V and 4 bases from J, the junction contained 7 bases not matched to a gene. The CDR3 is 14 residues long. Germline lookup yields CDR1 SGHDT and CDR2 YYEEEE. The J gene is TRBJ1-2, the V gene TRBV5-6; 7 nucleotides agree with TRBD1. The origin of this receptor is a woman aged 18 to 69 with a cervical HPV16 infection that either progressed to CIN3+ or cleared (not recorded which). The sequenced material came from blood buffy coat. The sequenced CDR3 bases are TGTGCCAGCAGCAATGCTAGGGGGCCCTATGGC. It translates to CASSNARGPYG. The complete CDR3 sequence is CASSNARGPYGYTF.